This T cell receptor beta chain was profiled in a study of T cells after yellow fever vaccination. This clonotype was recorded a few times. UMIs and a universal primer site were added when TCR cDNA was made by 5'RACE template switching. TCRdb re-derived calls from the 5' RACE reads in MiXCR, one entry per CDR3 protein. The sample contains around 330,000 distinct CDR3 sequences, roughly 3.5% of which appear only once. This CDR3 spans 13 amino acids. From germline, CDR1 is SQVTM and CDR2 ANQGSEA. V lost 8 bases and J lost 0; bases outside the gene matches: 2. This TCR was recovered from a man aged 18-30 years who received the YFV17D yellow fever vaccine. V usage is TRBV29-1 and J usage is TRBJ2-2, with 8 bases identical to TRBD2. This specimen consisted of PBMCs, obtained on the day of the yellow fever booster vaccination. CDR3: CSLRGANTGELFF. DNA for the CDR3: TGCAGCCTGCGGGGGGCGAACACCGGGGAGCTGTTTTTT.